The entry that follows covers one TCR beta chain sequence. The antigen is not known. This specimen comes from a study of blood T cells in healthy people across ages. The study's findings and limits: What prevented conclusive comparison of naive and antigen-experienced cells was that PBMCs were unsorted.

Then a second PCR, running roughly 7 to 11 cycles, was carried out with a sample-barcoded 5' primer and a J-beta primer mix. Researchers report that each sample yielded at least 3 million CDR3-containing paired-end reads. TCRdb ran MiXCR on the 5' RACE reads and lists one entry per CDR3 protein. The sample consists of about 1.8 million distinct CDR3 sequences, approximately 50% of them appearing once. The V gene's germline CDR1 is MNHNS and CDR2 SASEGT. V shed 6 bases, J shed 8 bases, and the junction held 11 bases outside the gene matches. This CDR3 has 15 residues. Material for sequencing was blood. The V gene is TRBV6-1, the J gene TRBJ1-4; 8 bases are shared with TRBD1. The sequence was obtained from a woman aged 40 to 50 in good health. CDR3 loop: CASRPSGGAGEKLFF. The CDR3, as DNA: TGTGCCAGCAGACCATCAGGGGGCGCAGGGGAAAAACTGTTTTTT.